Following are 30 T cell receptor beta chains from one sample sequenced in a study of shared clonotypes between healthy human individuals. The protocol was immunoSEQ multiplex PCR, while the TCRdb copy is restricted to in-frame clones and leaves out a portion. The sample yields roughly 2,300,000 clones, 85% to 95% seen once. Sequencing used naive CD4+ T cells from PBMCs. This sample's subset: CD45RA+ positively selected. These receptor sequences come from a man younger than 35 in good health. Some clones in this sample may be carry-over from other donors' samples.

This chain joins TRBV11-2 and TRBJ2-1; TRBD1 matches at 7 bases. Germline V gene lookup returns CDR1 SGHAT and CDR2 FQNNGV. The CDR3 has 14 amino acids. J gave up 6 bases and V 5 bases, and 7 bases lay outside the gene matches. The CDR3 sequence is CASSPSSGGNEQFF. DNA of the CDR3: TGTGCCAGCAGCCCCAGCTCAGGGGGCAATGAGCAGTTCTTC.

The CDR3 here is CASSVEPRGTGELFF. The CDR3 bases are TGTGCCAGCAGCGTAGAACCCAGGGGCACCGGGGAGCTGTTTTTT. The rearrangement uses TRBV9 and TRBJ2-2; possible D gene TRBD1, 6 bases. The CDR3 spans 15 residues. Germline V gives CDR1 SGDLS, CDR2 YYNGEE. The germline V and J ends were trimmed by 0 bases and 4 bases, with 10 bases remaining between them.

This chain connects TRBV2 to TRBJ2-3; 12 positions match TRBD1. The CDR3 contains 16 residues. Germline trimming cut 6 bases from V and 4 bases from J; bases unmatched to any gene: 8. CDR1 and CDR2 from the germline V gene are SNHLY and FYNNEI. CDR3 nucleotides: TGTGCCAGCAGGGCGAGGGACAGGGGGCTGTCAGATACGCAGTATTTT. Its protein is CASRARDRGLSDTQYF.

This chain joins TRBV6-5 and TRBJ1-2; TRBD1 might be the D (5 bases). Per the germline V gene, CDR1 is MNHEY and CDR2 is SVGAGI. The germline V and J ends were trimmed by 2 bases and 4 bases, with 14 bases remaining between them. CDR3 size: 15 residues. The CDR3 DNA reads TGTGCCAGCAGTTACACGGCAGGGATTCTCTATGGCTACACCTTC. It translates to CASSYTAGILYGYTF.

The rearrangement links TRBV5-1 to TRBJ1-2; D call uncertain. This CDR3 is built from 13 residues. The germline CDR1 and CDR2 sequences are SGHRS and YFSETQ. V lost 4 bases to trimming and J lost 4 bases, with 11 bases between them. CDR3 protein: CASSPGVGYGYTF. The CDR3 bases are TGCGCCAGCAGCCCCGGGGTGGGCTATGGCTACACCTTC.

J is TRBJ2-7 and V is TRBV6-1; 12 bases fit TRBD2. The V gene end was trimmed by 1 base and the J gene end by 3 bases; junction bases not matched to a gene: 13. The CDR3 spans 19 residues. Germline lookup yields CDR1 MNHNS and CDR2 SASEGT. For the CDR3, the DNA is TGTGCCAGCAGTGAAGTAGCTAGCGGGAGGGCCGGGGGAGGCTACGAGCAGTACTTC. It is translated as CASSEVASGRAGGGYEQYF.

The chain recombines TRBV28 with TRBJ2-1; 7 nucleotides align to TRBD2. Germline-derived CDR1 and CDR2 are MDHEN and SYDVKM. Trimming at V came to 5 bases and at J to 0 bases, leaving 4 bases not matched to a gene. There are 15 residues in the CDR3. The DNA of the CDR3 is TGTGCCAGCAGTAAAGCGGGAAGCTCCTACAATGAGCAGTTCTTC. It yields the protein CASSKAGSSYNEQFF.

A word on this clone: At the DNA level, this CDR3 is encoded by other sequences in the same sample as well. The rearrangement links TRBV30 to TRBJ1-5; D gene unclear. Trimming cost V 0 bases and J 0 bases, with 6 bases left between them. Per the germline V gene, CDR1 is GTSNPN and CDR2 is SVGIG (reference sequence). This CDR3 has 14 amino acids. CDR3 coding DNA: TGTGCCTGGAGTGTTGGCTATAGCAATCAGCCCCAGCATTTT. It encodes CAWSVGYSNQPQHF.

In regard to this clone: Other DNA sequences in the same sample also yield this CDR3. V is TRBV4-2 and J is TRBJ2-7; 8 nucleotides agree with TRBD1. Germline lookup yields CDR1 LGHNA and CDR2 YNFKEQ. With 3 bases clipped from V and 0 bases from J, the junction kept 1 base outside the gene matches. The CDR3 is 14 residues long. Here the CDR3 reads CASSQDRDSYEQYF. CDR3 DNA: TGTGCCAGCAGCCAGGACAGGGACTCCTACGAGCAGTACTTC.

In nucleotides, the CDR3 is TGTGCCAGCAGGGGGACAGGGGGCTTTCAGCCCCAGCATTTT. Its protein is CASRGTGGFQPQHF. This rearrangement joins TRBV28 to TRBJ1-5; 12 nucleotides align to TRBD1. The CDR3 consists of 14 residues. V trimming: 6 bases; J trimming: 6 bases; junction bases outside the gene matches: 3. Germline assignment: CDR1 MDHEN and CDR2 SYDVKM.

This clone has a single count. Other DNA sequences in the sample encode the same CDR3. CDR3 in amino acids: CASSTGGYQPQHF. For the CDR3, the DNA is TGTGCCAGCAGTACAGGGGGCTACCAGCCCCAGCATTTT. The chain combines TRBV28 with TRBJ1-5; 9 bases map to TRBD1. Per the germline V gene, CDR1 is MDHEN and CDR2 is SYDVKM. CDR3 length: 13 amino acids. With 5 bases clipped from V and 7 bases from J, the junction kept 3 bases outside the gene matches.

About this clone: Distinct nucleotide sequences in the sample also encode this CDR3. The chain links TRBV5-1 to TRBJ1-4; weak D call: TRBD1 (5 bases). Germline V gene sequence: CDR1 SGHRS, CDR2 YFSETQ. Trimming stripped 0 bases from V and 4 bases from J, with 7 bases between. The CDR3 runs 14 residues. CDR3 protein: CASSLGGSNEKLFF. As DNA, the CDR3 is TGCGCCAGCAGCTTGGGGGGGAGTAATGAAAAACTGTTTTTT.

This chain uses TRBV5-1 with TRBJ2-3; D may be TRBD1 (5 bases). Germline V lookup: CDR1 SGHRS, CDR2 YFSETQ. Trimming removed 1 base from V and 4 bases from J, with 10 bases in between. CDR3 length equals 14 residues. CDR3 residues: CASSLLQGSDTQYF. Written as DNA, the CDR3 is TGCGCCAGCAGCTTGTTGCAGGGCTCAGATACGCAGTATTTT.

The gene calls are TRBV11-2 and TRBJ1-1; tentative D call: TRBD1 (6 bases). CDR1 and CDR2 (germline): SGHAT, FQNNGV. The V gene lost 7 bases and the J gene lost 1 base, with 10 bases spanning the gap. The CDR3 is 13 residues long. The CDR3 loop is CASTQTGNTEAFF. CDR3 in DNA: TGTGCCAGCACGCAGACAGGGAACACTGAAGCTTTCTTT.

V and J are TRBV14 and TRBJ1-3; D ambiguous. This CDR3 has 15 residues. Trimming took off 1 base at V and 0 bases at J, with 7 bases between the two ends. Per the germline V gene, CDR1 is SGHDN and CDR2 is FVKESK. The CDR3, as DNA: TGTGCCAGCAGCCAAGGACTGATCTCTGGAAACACCATATATTTT. Encoded protein: CASSQGLISGNTIYF. Drawing the rest from reference TRBV14 and TRBJ1-3, the complete variable domain is EAGVTQFPSHSVIEKGQTVTLRCDPISGHDNLYWYRRVMGKEIKFLLHFVKESKQDESGMPNNRFLAERTGGTYSTLKVQPAELEDSGVYFCASSQGLISGNTIYFGEGSWLTVV.

This chain connects TRBV25-1 to TRBJ2-7, with D perhaps matching TRBD1 or TRBD2 (5 bases each). Germline loops: CDR1 MGHDK, CDR2 SYGVNS. The CDR3 is 12 amino acids. V lost 4 bases to trimming and J lost 6 bases, with 10 bases between them. The CDR3 DNA sequence: TGTGCCAGCAGTGGTACTAGGGGCGAGCAGTACTTC. Its protein product is CASSGTRGEQYF.

The chain employs TRBV9 and TRBJ2-7, with 9 bases aligning to TRBD2. CDR1 is SGDLS, CDR2 YYNGEE, per germline. V lost 0 bases and J lost 2; bases outside the gene matches: 6. The CDR3 loop spans 16 amino acids. In DNA form, the CDR3 reads TGTGCCAGCAGCGTAGGGGGACTAGCCGACCCCTACGAGCAGTACTTC. It specifies CASSVGGLADPYEQYF.

In the case of this clone: The sample holds other DNA sequences that translate to the same CDR3. The chain has TRBV7-8 and TRBJ2-7; no clear D gene. This CDR3 has 14 amino acids. Trimming removed 1 base from V and 2 bases from J, with 9 bases in between. Germline loops: CDR1 SGHVS, CDR2 FQNEAQ. DNA for the CDR3: TGTGCCAGCAGCTTAGACCGCGGACCCTACGAGCAGTACTTC. It yields the protein CASSLDRGPYEQYF.

V usage is TRBV6-1 and J usage is TRBJ1-4, with D possibly being TRBD1 (6 bases). Between the trimmed V and J ends, which lost 6 bases and 0 bases, there was a span of 20 bases. The CDR3 is 18 amino acids. Germline V gene data show CDR1 as MNHNS and CDR2 as SASEGT. This chain's CDR3 is CASSEQGVIGATNEKLFF. The DNA for the CDR3 is TGTGCCAGCAGCGAACAGGGAGTGATAGGGGCAACTAATGAAAAACTGTTTTTT.

The V and J genes are TRBV28 and TRBJ1-2; perhaps TRBD1 as D (5 bases). V was shortened by 1 base and J by 4 bases, with 16 bases between the two germline ends. This CDR3 region has 16 residues. Germline CDR1 MDHEN, CDR2 SYDVKM. The CDR3 region has the DNA TGTGCCAGCAGTTTATTGGGTGGGGCAGGGAGCTATGGCTACACCTTC. The encoded protein is CASSLLGGAGSYGYTF.

V gene TRBV6-6 combines with J gene TRBJ2-7; 12 nucleotides line up with TRBD1. The CDR3 loop spans 13 amino acids. Losses at the gene ends were 8 bases for V and 3 bases for J; bases not matched to a gene: 2. CDR1 is MNHNY and CDR2 is SVGAGI in the germline V gene (reference sequence). The CDR3 coding sequence is TGTGCCAGCGGGACAGGGGGCTACTACGAGCAGTACTTC. This gives the protein CASGTGGYYEQYF.

The chain employs TRBV28 and TRBJ1-1; 7 nucleotides match TRBD1. Germline V gene sequence: CDR1 MDHEN, CDR2 SYDVKM. This CDR3 is 17 amino acids long. With 6 bases clipped from V and 4 bases from J, the junction kept 17 bases outside the gene matches. The CDR3 sequence is CASSPPLSIDRVTEAFF. The CDR3 DNA is TGTGCCAGCAGCCCCCCACTATCGATCGACAGGGTCACTGAAGCTTTCTTT.

This clone was observed a single time. The chain employs TRBV11-2 and TRBJ1-1; no firm D call. Trimming removed 3 bases from V and 4 bases from J, with 9 bases in between. This CDR3 region has 13 residues. CDR1 SGHAT and CDR2 FQNNGV come from the germline V gene. The chain's CDR3 is CASSFGSVTEAFF. Written as DNA, the CDR3 is TGTGCCAGCAGCTTTGGCAGCGTCACTGAAGCTTTCTTT.

V gene TRBV4-3 combines with J gene TRBJ2-4; 10 bases map to TRBD2. With 3 bases clipped from V and 2 bases from J, the junction kept 4 bases outside the gene matches. The CDR3 is 16 amino acids. The germline V gene encodes CDR1 LGHNA and CDR2 YSLEER. The CDR3 is CASSHPGLATKNIQYF. The CDR3 bases are TGCGCCAGCAGCCACCCGGGACTAGCGACCAAAAACATTCAGTACTTC.

The genes are TRBV15 and TRBJ2-2; 8 bases align to TRBD2. Trimming at V came to 0 bases and at J to 5 bases, leaving 11 bases not matched to a gene. Germline CDR1 LNHNV, CDR2 YYDKDF (reference sequence). The CDR3 runs to 18 residues. This CDR3 reads CATSRDRTSGPETGELFF. CDR3 in DNA: TGTGCCACCAGCAGAGATCGTACTAGCGGCCCCGAGACCGGGGAGCTGTTTTTT.

The V and J genes are TRBV11-2 and TRBJ2-5, with unresolved D. Trimming removed 5 bases at V and 5 bases at J, with 12 bases between. Germline V gene lookup returns CDR1 SGHAT and CDR2 FQNNGV. The CDR3 sequence is 13 residues long. CDR3 coding DNA: TGTGCCAGCAGCCCAAGTCTCGGGGAGACCCAGTACTTC. Translation: CASSPSLGETQYF.

This clone was counted between two and nine times. The chain combines TRBV28 with TRBJ1-2; TRBD1 matches 8 bases. Per germline, CDR1 MDHEN and CDR2 SYDVKM. The CDR3 runs to 12 residues. The junction had 9 bases not matched to a gene; V was cut back by 10 bases and J by 8 bases. CDR3 in DNA: TGTGCCACCACGACAGGGGCGGTGGGCTACACCTTC. Protein sequence: CATTTGAVGYTF.

This clone was detected only once. This chain uses TRBV7-2 with TRBJ1-2; 8 bases are a match to TRBD1. Unmatched junction bases numbered 13, after V lost 4 bases and J lost 6 bases. This CDR3 region has 16 residues. Germline-derived CDR1 and CDR2 are SGHTA and FQGNSA. The CDR3 is CASSSEMGLDRDGYTF. Written as DNA, the CDR3 is TGTGCCAGCAGCTCAGAAATGGGTTTGGACAGGGATGGCTACACCTTC.

This clone was seen at least ten times. The V and J genes are TRBV28 and TRBJ2-7, with D uncertain. Deletions cut 1 base from V and 0 bases from J, with 13 bases between. Germline assignment: CDR1 MDHEN and CDR2 SYDVKM. The length of the CDR3 is 16 residues. CDR3 protein: CASSLFGDFLSYEQYF. The CDR3 coding sequence is TGTGCCAGCAGTTTATTCGGAGATTTCCTCTCCTACGAGCAGTACTTC. The full variable domain, its missing parts supplied by reference TRBV28 and TRBJ2-7, is DVKVTQSSRYLVKRTGEKVFLECVQDMDHENMFWYRQDPGLGLRLIYFSYDVKMKEKGDIPEGYSVSREKKERFSLILESASTNQTSMYLCASSLFGDFLSYEQYFGPGTRLTVT.

The chain uses TRBV7-2 and TRBJ2-1; TRBD2 might be the D (6 bases). The CDR3 contains 16 residues. Germline V lookup: CDR1 SGHTA, CDR2 FQGNSA. V was clipped by 0 bases and J by 4 bases, with 13 bases between them. The CDR3 nucleotides read TGTGCCAGCAGCTTAGCCGCTAGCGTTCGGTACAATGAGCAGTTCTTC. Translating it yields CASSLAASVRYNEQFF.